These 13 T cell receptor beta chains were all obtained from the same sample, sequenced in a study of response to subunit inactivated influenza vaccine. MiXCR, applied by TCRdb to the RT-PCR reads, yields one record per CDR3 protein. This sample carries 600,000 to 850,000 distinct CDR3 sequences, around 15% of them seen once, and the ten largest clones take approximately 7.6%. Sample: PBMCs from blood, taken roughly 15 days before vaccination. Source of these receptors: a man between 45 and 60 years old who received an inactivated influenza vaccine.

This clonotype was found a few times. The J gene is TRBJ2-1, the V gene TRBV20-1; D perhaps matches TRBD1 (6 bases). Germline lookup yields CDR1 DFQATT and CDR2 SNEGSKA (reference sequence). Trimming shortened V by 4 bases and J by 7 bases, and 11 bases separated the two germline ends. The length of the CDR3 is 12 residues. The CDR3 nucleotides read TGCAGTGCTAAGGGGGAAGGGAATGAGCAGTTCTTC. As protein: CSAKGEGNEQFF.

Many counts were recorded for this clonotype. This sequence joins TRBV7-2 and TRBJ2-2, with 12 bases matching TRBD2. The CDR3 covers 16 residues. Germline V gene data show CDR1 as SGHTA and CDR2 as FQGNSA. V lost 5 bases and J lost 0; bases outside the gene matches: 1. CDR3 residues: CASSGLAGPNTGELFF. The DNA of the CDR3 is TGTGCCAGCAGCGGACTAGCGGGACCGAACACCGGGGAGCTGTTTTTT.

This clonotype was observed at least ten times. This chain links TRBV20-1 with TRBJ1-5, with D possibly matching TRBD1 (6 bases). Trimming took 0 bases from V and 1 from J, leaving 16 bases between them. Looked up from germline, CDR1 is DFQATT and CDR2 is SNEGSKA (reference sequence). The CDR3 is 17 amino acids. CDR3 sequence reads: CSARDLTGTPSNQPQHF. The CDR3 bases are TGCAGTGCTAGAGATCTTACGGGGACACCGAGCAATCAGCCCCAGCATTTT.

This clonotype has just a few counts. The chain recombines TRBV20-1 with TRBJ2-1; D is unclear. Per germline, CDR1 DFQATT and CDR2 SNEGSKA (reference sequence). This CDR3 region has 15 residues. The germline V and J ends were trimmed by 6 bases and 0 bases, with 15 bases remaining between them. CDR3 in DNA: TGCAGTGCCACGGACCCCTTAAGCTCCTACAATGAGCAGTTCTTC. Amino acids: CSATDPLSSYNEQFF.

CDR3 in amino acids: CASSPRQGLDTNYGYTF. In nucleotides, the CDR3 is TGTGCCAGCAGCCCCCGACAGGGGTTGGATACAAACTATGGCTACACCTTC. The gene calls are TRBV7-2 and TRBJ1-2, with 8 bases lining up with TRBD1. CDR3 length: 17 residues. After removal of 5 bases from V and 2 bases from J, the junction contained 13 bases not matched to a gene. The V gene's germline CDR1 is SGHTA and CDR2 FQGNSA.

This clonotype was detected only a few times. The genes are TRBV20-1 and TRBJ2-3, with 9 bases lining up with TRBD1. CDR3 length: 15 residues. The V and J ends lost 5 bases and 3 bases, in that order; junction bases with no gene match: 9. Germline V gene data show CDR1 as DFQATT and CDR2 as SNEGSKA (reference sequence). CDR3 bases: TGCAGTGCTGAATCCGGGACAGGGAGGACAGATACGCAGTATTTT. It codes for CSAESGTGRTDTQYF.

This clonotype was seen a few times. The J gene is TRBJ1-3, the V gene TRBV6-1; 7 bases match TRBD1. CDR1 is MNHNS and CDR2 is SASEGT in the germline V gene. CDR3 size: 13 residues. The V gene end was trimmed by 6 bases and the J gene end by 8 bases; junction bases not matched to a gene: 7. The chain's CDR3 is CASRRQGVDTIYF. The DNA of the CDR3 is TGTGCCAGCAGACGACAGGGCGTCGACACCATATATTTT.

V and J are TRBV6-6 and TRBJ1-2; 8 bases are a match to TRBD1. The ends lost 6 bases at V and 8 bases at J; junction bases unmatched: 8. This CDR3 has 13 amino acids. Germline V lookup: CDR1 MNHNY, CDR2 SVGAGI (reference sequence). CDR3 in DNA: TGTGCCAGCAGCAACGACAGGGGAGAGGGCTACACCTTC. It is translated as CASSNDRGEGYTF.

The table lists this clonotype with a few counts. In DNA form, the CDR3 reads TGTGCCTGGAGAAAGGGAGGAGCGGGGGCAAACACCGGGGAGCTGTTTTTT. Its protein is CAWRKGGAGANTGELFF. The chain joins TRBV30 to TRBJ2-2, with 8 bases identical to TRBD2. The CDR3 has 17 amino acids. Losses at the gene ends were 3 bases for V and 2 bases for J; bases not matched to a gene: 11. Germline CDR1 reads GTSNPN; CDR2 reads SVGIG (reference sequence).

This clonotype was counted only a few times. This chain connects TRBV24-1 to TRBJ1-5, with a tentative D call TRBD1 (6 bases). V lost 12 bases and J lost 9, with 20 bases in between. This CDR3 contains 13 residues. The germline CDR1 and CDR2 sequences are KGHDR and SFDVKD. Here the CDR3 DNA reads TGTGCCCCCTGGGGGCGGGGGGCCGGGCCCCAGCATTTT. Protein sequence: CAPWGRGAGPQHF.

Ten or more counts support this clonotype. The V call is TRBV15, the J call TRBJ2-2; TRBD1 aligns across 9 bases. With 5 bases clipped from V and 1 base from J, the junction kept 2 bases outside the gene matches. Germline-derived CDR1 and CDR2 are LNHNV and YYDKDF (reference sequence). This CDR3 contains 15 residues. The CDR3 DNA is TGTGCCACCAGCGAGGGACAGGGGAACACCGGGGAGCTGTTTTTT. Protein sequence: CATSEGQGNTGELFF.

The chain is built from TRBV5-1 and TRBJ1-1, with unresolved D. CDR3 length equals 13 residues. Germline V gene sequence: CDR1 SGHRS, CDR2 YFSETQ. Trimming took 7 bases from V and 0 from J, leaving 10 bases between them. CDR3: CASAEVLNTEAFF. DNA for the CDR3: TGCGCCAGCGCCGAGGTCCTGAACACTGAAGCTTTCTTT.

This clonotype was recorded many times. The CDR3 protein is CASSSSGNQETQYF. The CDR3 DNA reads as TGTGCCAGCAGCTCAAGCGGGAACCAAGAGACCCAGTACTTC. This sequence joins TRBV7-2 and TRBJ2-5; 7 bases line up with TRBD2. The V gene's germline CDR1 is SGHTA and CDR2 FQGNSA. CDR3 length equals 14 residues. V lost 4 bases and J lost 0; bases outside the gene matches: 2. The variable domain in full, completed from reference TRBV7-2 and TRBJ2-5, reads GAGVSQSPSNKVTEKGKDVELRCDPISGHTALYWYRQSLGQGLEFLIYFQGNSAPDKSGLPSDRFSAERTGGSVSTLTIQRTQQEDSAVYLCASSSSGNQETQYFGPGTRLLVL.